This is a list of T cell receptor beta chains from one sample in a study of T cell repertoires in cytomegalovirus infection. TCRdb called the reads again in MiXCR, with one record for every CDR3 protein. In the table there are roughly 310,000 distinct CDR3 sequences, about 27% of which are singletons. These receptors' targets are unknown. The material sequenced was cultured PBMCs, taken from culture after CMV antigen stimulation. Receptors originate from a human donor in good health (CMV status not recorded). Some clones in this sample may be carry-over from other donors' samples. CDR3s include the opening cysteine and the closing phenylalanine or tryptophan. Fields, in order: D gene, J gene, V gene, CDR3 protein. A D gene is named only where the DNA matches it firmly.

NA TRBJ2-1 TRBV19 CASSPPGHYNEQFF
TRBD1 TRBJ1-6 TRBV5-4 CASSDRGSSPLHF
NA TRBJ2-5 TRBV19 CASRSRGQETQYF
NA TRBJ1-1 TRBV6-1 CASNSRSVTEAFF
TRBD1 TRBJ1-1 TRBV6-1 CASWTGNTEAFF
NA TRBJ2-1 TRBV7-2 CATSSSSYNEQFF
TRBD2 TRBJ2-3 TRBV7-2 CASSRDYTDTQYF
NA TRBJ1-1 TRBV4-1 CASSQGLKPQTFF
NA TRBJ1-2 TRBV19 CASSSPYRQEKDGYTF
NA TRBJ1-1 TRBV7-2 CASSLVGRRSDTEAFF
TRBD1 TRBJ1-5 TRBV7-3 CASSSNRGYSNQPQHF
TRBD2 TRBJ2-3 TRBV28 CASSGSGAGGTDTQYF
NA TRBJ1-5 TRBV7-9 CASSLAGPGNQPQHF
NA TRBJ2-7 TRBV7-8 CASSLGGDQQYF
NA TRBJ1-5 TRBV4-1 CASSQDFAQNQPQHF
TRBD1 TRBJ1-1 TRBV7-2 CASSQPGQAAGAFF
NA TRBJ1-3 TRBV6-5 CASSYSFLSGNTIYF
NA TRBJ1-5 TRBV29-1 CSVSTGRQPQHF